The clone carrying this T cell receptor beta chain has more than one count but fewer than ten. A clone one base away is much larger, so this may be a read error. This entry comes from a study of T-cell reconstitution after alpha-beta-depleted transplantation in children. This CDR3 contains 13 residues. Between the trimmed V and J ends, which lost 4 bases and 0 bases, there was a span of 6 bases. Germline CDR1 is SEHNR and CDR2 is FQNEAQ (reference sequence). TCRbeta library preparation incorporated unique molecular identifiers. TCRdb recomputed calls from the PCR reads with MiXCR, one row per CDR3 protein. The sample carries 600,000 to 700,000 distinct CDR3 sequences, about 15% recorded once.

The clonotype originates from a human donor who donated a stem cell graft to a child with acute myeloid leukemia. The specimen was PBMCs from the stem cell graft donor, collected from the stem cell graft. The V call is TRBV7-9, the J call TRBJ1-2; D not certain. The CDR3 loop is CASSSTSNYGYTF. The CDR3 nucleotides are TGTGCCAGCAGCTCGACATCTAACTATGGCTACACCTTC.